The 21 T cell receptor beta chains given below trace back to one sample, sequenced in a study of T cells in localized non-small cell lung cancer. Here immunoSEQ multiplex PCR was the method, and the copy in TCRdb shows in-frame clones only, minus some. The profile covers roughly 89,000 clones, with approximately 90% appearing a single time and roughly 3.9% taken by the ten largest. The sample here was PBMCs, taken before any cancer treatment. These receptors were collected from a woman aged 35 to 70 with stage II squamous cell lung carcinoma.

The genes are TRBV6-1 and TRBJ2-7; a possible D gene is TRBD1 (5 bases). Trimming shortened V by 4 bases and J by 6 bases, and 19 bases separated the two germline ends. CDR3 length equals 15 residues. Germline assignment: CDR1 MNHNS and CDR2 SASEGT. CDR3 sequence reads: CASSATGGLLSEQYF. The CDR3 DNA sequence: TGTGCCAGCAGTGCCACAGGCGGTCTACTTAGCGAGCAGTACTTC.

The chain uses TRBV6-1 and TRBJ1-4, with TRBD1 matching 9 bases. The CDR3 contains 15 residues. CDR1 is MNHNS, CDR2 SASEGT, per germline. The V segment lost 6 bases and the J segment 7 bases; nucleotides outside the gene matches: 9. The CDR3 DNA follows: TGTGCCAGCAGATGGACAGGGGTGGGAGGTGAAAAACTGTTTTTT. Protein: CASRWTGVGGEKLFF.

V gene TRBV7-6 combines with J gene TRBJ2-5, with 7 bases that match TRBD2. CDR3 length equals 14 residues. V lost 7 bases and J lost 7; bases outside the gene matches: 12. CDR1 SGHVS and CDR2 FNYEAQ come from the germline V gene. CDR3 protein: CASKVGGVEGTQYF. In nucleotides, the CDR3 is TGTGCCAGCAAGGTGGGGGGGGTCGAGGGGACCCAGTACTTC.

The genes are TRBV10-3 and TRBJ2-3; the match to TRBD2 covers 7 bases. This CDR3 spans 14 amino acids. Germline V gene data show CDR1 as ENHRY and CDR2 as SYGVKD. The trim removed 9 bases at V and 1 base at J, leaving 7 bases unmatched. DNA for the CDR3: TGTGCCATATACCGGGGGGAGGGCACAGATACGCAGTATTTT. Encoded protein: CAIYRGEGTDTQYF.

The chain couples TRBV10-2 to TRBJ2-7, with TRBD1 matching over 9 bases. After removal of 6 bases from V and 2 bases from J, the junction contained 5 bases not matched to a gene. The CDR3 runs 14 residues. Germline lookup yields CDR1 WSHSY and CDR2 SAAADI. The CDR3 DNA reads as TGCGCCAGCAGGGGACAGGGTCGCACCTACGAGCAGTACTTC. Translation: CASRGQGRTYEQYF.

The CDR3 DNA is TGTGCCAGCAGCTTGTTCGACAGGGGGAAAGGATACGAGCAGTACTTC. It is translated as CASSLFDRGKGYEQYF. This chain joins TRBV5-4 and TRBJ2-7, with 9 bases aligning to TRBD1. V shed 1 base and J 4 bases; nucleotides not matched to a gene: 9. CDR1 is SGHNT and CDR2 is YYREEE in the germline V gene (reference sequence). CDR3 length: 16 amino acids.

The chain combines TRBV15 with TRBJ2-1; TRBD2 aligns across 9 bases. The ends lost 8 bases at V and 9 bases at J; junction bases unmatched: 11. The CDR3 runs to 14 residues. Germline assignment: CDR1 LNHNV and CDR2 YYDKDF (reference sequence). The CDR3 DNA reads as TGTGCCACCGGAAGCGGGGGGCGAATGGGTGAGCAGTTCTTC. Its protein is CATGSGGRMGEQFF.

CDR3 amino acids: CASSLGRAGKSEQYF. In DNA form, the CDR3 reads TGTGCCAGCAGTCTCGGAAGAGCGGGAAAAAGCGAGCAGTACTTC. V and J are TRBV27 and TRBJ2-7; 7 positions agree with TRBD2. V lost 5 bases, J lost 6 bases, and 13 bases stayed unmatched. The length of the CDR3 is 15 residues. Germline CDR1 MNHEY, CDR2 SMNVEV (reference sequence).

The chain uses TRBV5-1 and TRBJ2-7, with TRBD1 identical over 9 bases. Germline V CDR1 and CDR2: SGHRS, YFSETQ. This CDR3 is 16 amino acids long. J lost 1 base, V lost 4 bases, and 9 bases had no gene match. The DNA of the CDR3 is TGCGCCAGCAGCGGAGTCCCGGGACAGGGATCCTACGAGCAGTACTTC. As protein: CASSGVPGQGSYEQYF.

V is TRBV19 and J is TRBJ2-2, with 11 bases lining up with TRBD2. CDR1 is LNHDA and CDR2 is SQIVND in the germline V gene (reference sequence). With V trimmed by 9 bases and J by 4 bases, 13 bases remained unmatched. CDR3 length equals 17 residues. Here the CDR3 reads CASCVVAGGPCTGELFF. CDR3 sequence (DNA): TGTGCCAGCTGTGTCGTAGCGGGAGGGCCGTGCACCGGGGAGCTGTTTTTT.

V usage is TRBV6-1 and J usage is TRBJ1-5; D gene ambiguous. V was clipped by 3 bases and J by 0 bases, with 9 bases between them. CDR3 size: 15 residues. Germline V gene sequence: CDR1 MNHNS, CDR2 SASEGT. For the CDR3, the DNA is TGTGCCAGCAGTGAGGGCAGCTATAGCAATCAGCCCCAGCATTTT. This sequence encodes CASSEGSYSNQPQHF.

V usage is TRBV4-1 and J usage is TRBJ1-5; TRBD1 agrees at 7 bases. CDR1 and CDR2 from the germline V gene are MGHRA and YSYEKL. This CDR3 contains 15 residues. The trim removed 3 bases at V and 5 bases at J, leaving 7 bases unmatched. As DNA, the CDR3 is TGCGCCAGCAGCCAGATGGACAGGATTGATCAGCCCCAGCATTTT. Its protein product is CASSQMDRIDQPQHF.

This chain uses TRBV6-5 with TRBJ2-6; D uncertain. Trimming took off 3 bases at V and 0 bases at J, with 9 bases between the two ends. The germline V gene encodes CDR1 MNHEY and CDR2 SVGAGI. The CDR3 spans 16 residues. This CDR3 reads CASSYALFSGANVLTF. For the CDR3, the DNA is TGTGCCAGCAGTTATGCGTTGTTCTCTGGGGCCAACGTCCTGACTTTC.

This clone occurred a few times. The genes are TRBV18 and TRBJ1-4; the D gene is possibly TRBD1 (6 bases). The CDR3 contains 16 residues. The ends were cut back, 4 bases at V and 0 bases at J, with 12 bases in the middle. From germline, CDR1 is KGHSH and CDR2 LQKENI. The CDR3: CASSLLQGATNEKLFF. CDR3 in DNA: TGTGCCAGCTCACTACTACAGGGTGCAACTAATGAAAAACTGTTTTTT.

The V call is TRBV11-3, the J call TRBJ2-1; 11 bases map to TRBD2. This CDR3 contains 16 residues. The V segment lost 2 bases and the J segment 6 bases; nucleotides outside the gene matches: 6. The germline V gene has CDR1 SGHNT and CDR2 YENEEA. CDR3 protein: CASSLSGLAGSNEQFF. CDR3 coding DNA: TGTGCCAGCAGCTTATCCGGACTAGCGGGTTCCAATGAGCAGTTCTTC.

The sample holds one count of this clone. The chain is built from TRBV5-1 and TRBJ1-1; unclear D gene. In germline, CDR1 is SGHRS, CDR2 YFSETQ. The CDR3 runs to 17 residues. Between the trimmed V and J ends, which lost 5 bases and 5 bases, there was a span of 25 bases. The CDR3 DNA reads as TGCGCCAGCAGTCCCCTTAAAATGACACAAGTGAGGACTGAAGCTTTCTTT. Translating gives CASSPLKMTQVRTEAFF.

The chain has TRBV18 and TRBJ2-7, with 10 bases aligning to TRBD1. Trimming took 3 bases from V and 7 from J; bases not matched to a gene: 6. This CDR3 has 14 amino acids. The germline gives CDR1 KGHSH, CDR2 LQKENI. Here the CDR3 reads CASSPGTGDGEQYF. CDR3 coding DNA: TGTGCCAGCTCACCCGGGACAGGGGATGGGGAGCAGTACTTC.

The chain joins TRBV7-9 to TRBJ2-1; D remains ambiguous. This CDR3 contains 14 residues. Germline CDR1 reads SEHNR; CDR2 reads FQNEAQ (reference sequence). V was pared by 0 bases and J by 6 bases, with 9 bases between. The CDR3 loop is CASSLALLSNEQFF. The CDR3 region has the DNA TGTGCCAGCAGCTTAGCACTGTTATCCAATGAGCAGTTCTTC. Full variable domain (missing parts from reference TRBV7-9 and TRBJ2-1): DTGVSQNPRHKITKRGQNVTFRCDPISEHNRLYWYRQTLGQGPEFLTYFQNEAQLEKSRLLSDRFSAERPKGSFSTLEIQRTEQGDSAMYLCASSLALLSNEQFFGPGTRLTVL.

The rearrangement links TRBV10-3 to TRBJ1-2; D is uncertain. The CDR3 is 14 amino acids. Germline CDR1 ENHRY, CDR2 SYGVKD. The germline V and J ends were trimmed by 0 bases and 8 bases, with 13 bases remaining between them. The CDR3 coding sequence is TGTGCCATCAGTGAGTCGGGTCATGTAGGCGGCTACACCTTC. It codes for CAISESGHVGGYTF.

This clone was seen a single time. The V call is TRBV11-1, the J call TRBJ2-3; weak D call: TRBD2 (5 bases). Germline values: CDR1 SGHAT, CDR2 FQDESV (reference sequence). V was trimmed by 1 base and J by 6 bases, leaving 14 bases between them. This CDR3 is built from 15 residues. The CDR3 region is CASSLEIPGWDTQYF. DNA of the CDR3: TGTGCCAGCAGCTTAGAAATCCCGGGATGGGATACGCAGTATTTT.

The table lists this clone with a few counts. This rearrangement joins TRBV10-3 to TRBJ1-1; D is perhaps TRBD1 (5 bases). Germline V gives CDR1 ENHRY, CDR2 SYGVKD. Trimming stripped 6 bases from V and 0 bases from J, with 11 bases between. CDR3 length: 14 amino acids. The CDR3 DNA sequence: TGTGCCATCAGACGACAGACCATGAACACTGAAGCTTTCTTT. Translating gives CAIRRQTMNTEAFF.